This T cell receptor (beta chain) originates from a study of Ad26.COV2.S vaccination and SARS-CoV-2 variants. Study as a whole: The Ad26.COV2.S arm of the COV1001 trial was where the donor was placed.

Assay: immunoSEQ multiplex PCR; the TCRdb copy retains only in-frame clones and omits some. The repertoire has fewer than 900,000 clones, roughly nine tenths of them found once; the top ten carry over 1.3%. Treatment meaning: about 20 received Ad26.COV2.S at low or high dose, single or two shots; roughly five received placebo; per-sample allocation not given. At day 63 after the first vaccine or placebo injection, samples were drawn. This person who donated was an adult of 18-55 years in Boston. The vaccine antigen was prefusion-stabilized Wuhan SARS-CoV-2 spike. Overall study results and limits: Non-spike TCR breadth did not differ much between vaccine and placebo recipients.

This clone appeared once. Its antigen is currently unknown. CDR3 size: 14 residues. Germline V lookup: CDR1 SGHAT, CDR2 FQNNGV. V gave up 3 bases and J gave up 5 bases, with 11 bases separating them. This sequence joins TRBV11-2 and TRBJ2-1, with D unresolved. Sequencing used peripheral blood, obtained in a trial of Ad26.COV2.S vaccine versus placebo. The source of this sequence is a person between 18 and 60 years old who received the Ad26.COV2.S COVID-19 vaccine or a placebo. The CDR3 DNA reads as TGTGCCAGCAGCTTTTCCACTGGGGACAATGAGCAGTTCTTC. Its protein product is CASSFSTGDNEQFF.